This is a list of T cell receptor beta chains from one sample in a study of control samples from healthy donors and cancer patients. Produced via immunoSEQ multiplex PCR; TCRdb's table is partial and in-frame only. The sample has around 100,000 clones; about 89% are singletons. Sequencing was done on a sample of PBMCs. These receptor sequences come from a man between 60 and 75 years old with lung cancer. The CDR3 runs from the conserved cysteine through the conserved F or W. A D gene is named only where the DNA matches it firmly. Clone size is shown for a subset of rows, as once, few, many or a class of expanded clone.

cdr3_nt cdr3_aa v_call d_call cdr3_length j_call clone_size
TGTGCCAGCTCTGGGACAGTTGCATCACCCCTCCACTTT CASSGTVASPLHF TRBV7-9 TRBD1 13 TRBJ1-6 .
TGTGCCAGCAGTGAAGTATTTACGAACACCGGGGAGCTGTTTTTT CASSEVFTNTGELFF TRBV6-1 . 15 TRBJ2-2 .
TGTGCCAGCCTACTACGACGGGACTCACCCCTCCACTTT CASLLRRDSPLHF TRBV6-6 . 13 TRBJ1-6 .
TGTGCCAGCAGCCAGGATTATACACAGGGGCGGTCTGGGGCCAACGTCCTGACTTTC CASSQDYTQGRSGANVLTF TRBV14 TRBD1 19 TRBJ2-6 .
TGCGCCAGCAGTGAGAAGCCGGACTCGTATGGCTACACCTTC CASSEKPDSYGYTF TRBV10-2 . 14 TRBJ1-2 .
TGCGCCAGCAGCCGACTAGCGGGGGGAGGAGAAGAGACCCAGTACTTC CASSRLAGGGEETQYF TRBV5-1 TRBD2 16 TRBJ2-5 .
TGCGCCAGCAGCTTGGTGTCAGGGTCCTACGAGCAGTACTTC CASSLVSGSYEQYF TRBV5-1 . 14 TRBJ2-7 once
TGTGCCAGCAGCCAGAGGTGGGGACAGGGACCGAACACTGAAGCTTTCTTT CASSQRWGQGPNTEAFF TRBV14 TRBD1 17 TRBJ1-1 .
TGTGCCAGCAGCTTGTCGGGGACTAGCGCCACAGATACGCAGTATTTT CASSLSGTSATDTQYF TRBV5-5 TRBD2 16 TRBJ2-3 once
TGTGCCAGCAGTCCGCGGGACCTGCAGTTCTTC CASSPRDLQFF TRBV6-5 . 11 TRBJ2-1 .
TGTGCCAGCAGGAACATACTTAACTATGGCTACACCTTC CASRNILNYGYTF TRBV6-5 . 13 TRBJ1-2 once
TGTGCCAGCTCCAAGGCTAGCGGGGCAGATACGCAGTATTTT CASSKASGADTQYF TRBV18 TRBD2 14 TRBJ2-3 .
TGTGCCAGCAGGGCGGAACCGAGCACAGATACGCAGTATTTT CASRAEPSTDTQYF TRBV6-5 . 14 TRBJ2-3 .
TGTGCCAGCAGAGAGACCCCCAAAAACATTCAGTACTTC CASRETPKNIQYF TRBV6-5 . 13 TRBJ2-4 .
TGTGCCACCAGTGACCCCAGACTAGCGGGGGCTCCAGATACGCAGTATTTT CATSDPRLAGAPDTQYF TRBV24-1 TRBD2 17 TRBJ2-3 .
TGTGCCAGAAGAGGGGACAGGGCCAATCAGCCCCAGCATTTT CARRGDRANQPQHF TRBV5-3 TRBD1 14 TRBJ1-5 .
TGTGCCAGCAGCGCAGAATTAAGCTCCTATAATTCACCCCTCCACTTT CASSAELSSYNSPLHF TRBV11-1 . 16 TRBJ1-6 .
TGTGCCAGCAGCCTAACTACCATAGCGAGGGAACCCCAGCATTTT CASSLTTIAREPQHF TRBV14 . 15 TRBJ1-5 .
TGTGCCAGCAGTGAAAGAAGGGGGACTGAAGCTTTCTTT CASSERRGTEAFF TRBV6-1 . 13 TRBJ1-1 once
TGTGCCAGCTCACCACAATCCGGACAGGGCGGGCACACTGAAGCTTTCTTT CASSPQSGQGGHTEAFF TRBV18 TRBD1 17 TRBJ1-1 few
TGTGCCAGCAGTTTACGCGGACGGCCGCCTAATGAAAAACTGTTTTTT CASSLRGRPPNEKLFF TRBV6-5 . 16 TRBJ1-4 .
TGTGCCAGCAGCCCACAGGGTTGGCAGCCCCAGCATTTT CASSPQGWQPQHF TRBV7-2 . 13 TRBJ1-5 .
TGTGCCAGCAGCCGCGGACAGGGCGACACTGAAGCTTTCTTT CASSRGQGDTEAFF TRBV7-8 TRBD1 14 TRBJ1-1 .
TGCGCCAGCAGCCCTGGACTCGCCCTCTGGGAGCCCCAGCATTTT CASSPGLALWEPQHF TRBV5-1 . 15 TRBJ1-5 once
TGTGCCATCAGAGGGGGTGTCGGGGAGCTGTTTTTT CAIRGGVGELFF TRBV10-3 . 12 TRBJ2-2 .
TGTGCCAGCAGCGTAGATGGAGGGGATGGGCCCCAGCATTTT CASSVDGGDGPQHF TRBV9 . 14 TRBJ1-5 .
TGTGCCAGCAGCTTGGCGATAGGGTGGACAGATACGCAGTATTTT CASSLAIGWTDTQYF TRBV5-6 . 15 TRBJ2-3 .
TGTGCCAGCATAGGGCCCTCTCCGAGCACTGAAGCTTTCTTT CASIGPSPSTEAFF TRBV5-4 . 14 TRBJ1-1 .
TGTGCCAGCAGCTTAGTTGCGGGACTCTCTGGAAACACCATATATTTT CASSLVAGLSGNTIYF TRBV11-2 . 16 TRBJ1-3 .
TGTGCCAGCCATAAAAAGATTAACTATGGCTACACCTTC CASHKKINYGYTF TRBV6-6 . 13 TRBJ1-2 .
TGTGCCAGCAGTTACGGGCAGGGGAACACCATATATTTT CASSYGQGNTIYF TRBV6-6 . 13 TRBJ1-3 .
TGTGCCAGCAGCCAGGGAGCCTACGAGCAGTACTTC CASSQGAYEQYF TRBV5-6 . 12 TRBJ2-7 .
TGTGCCAGCAGTCGTCAGAACTCTGGAAACACCATATATTTT CASSRQNSGNTIYF TRBV6-2/TRBV6-3 . 14 TRBJ1-3 .
TGTGCCAGCAGTTCTGGGACTAGAAGAGAGACCCAGTACTTC CASSSGTRRETQYF TRBV27 TRBD2 14 TRBJ2-5 .
TGTGCCAGCAGCGTAGTTCTAGCGGGGGGAATCGGGGAGCTGTTTTTT CASSVVLAGGIGELFF TRBV9 TRBD2 16 TRBJ2-2 .
TGCGCCAGCAGCTTTTTAGGGGATGAGCAGTTCTTC CASSFLGDEQFF TRBV5-1 . 12 TRBJ2-1 once
TGTGCCAGCAGCTTAGCAGGGTGGGTCGCCGGGGAGCTGTTTTTT CASSLAGWVAGELFF TRBV7-9 . 15 TRBJ2-2 .
TGTGCCAGCAGCCGTATGTCGGGGCCGGTCTACGAGCAGTACTTC CASSRMSGPVYEQYF TRBV6-5 . 15 TRBJ2-7 .